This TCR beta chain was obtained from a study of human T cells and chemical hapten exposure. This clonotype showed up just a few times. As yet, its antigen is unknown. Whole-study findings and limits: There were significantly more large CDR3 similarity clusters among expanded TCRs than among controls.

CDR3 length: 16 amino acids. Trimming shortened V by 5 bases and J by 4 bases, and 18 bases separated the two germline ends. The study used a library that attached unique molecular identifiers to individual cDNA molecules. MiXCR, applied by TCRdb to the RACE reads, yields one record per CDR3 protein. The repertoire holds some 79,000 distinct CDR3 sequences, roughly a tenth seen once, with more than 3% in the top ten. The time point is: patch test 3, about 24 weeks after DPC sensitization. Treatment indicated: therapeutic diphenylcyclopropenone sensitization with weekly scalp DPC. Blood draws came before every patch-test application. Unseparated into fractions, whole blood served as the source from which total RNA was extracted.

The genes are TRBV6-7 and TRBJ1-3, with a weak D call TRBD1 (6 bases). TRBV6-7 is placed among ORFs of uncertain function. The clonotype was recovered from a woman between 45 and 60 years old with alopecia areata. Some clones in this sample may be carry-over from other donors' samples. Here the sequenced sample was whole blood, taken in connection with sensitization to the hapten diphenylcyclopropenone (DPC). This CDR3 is CASSHPDRTRGNTIYF. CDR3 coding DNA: TGTGCCAGCAGTCACCCGGACAGAACGAGAGGAAACACCATATATTTT.